This TCR beta chain comes out of a study of blood T cell repertoires in COVID-19. Study summary: COVID-19 samples from acute and convalescent phases originated in the United States, Italy and Spain.

V dropped 3 bases and J dropped 0; count of bases not matched to a gene: 6. Germline CDR1 and CDR2: LNHNV and YYDKDF (reference sequence). The CDR3 totals 18 residues. Original handling: Nucleated cell counts were estimated from reference gene primer amplification. TCRdb keeps only in-frame clones here, not all; method: immunoSEQ multiplex PCR. Clonal size and the V and J genes are those of that table, whereas D and trimming came from the DNA. This table holds 25,000 to 35,000 clones, approximately 82% found once. The chain employs TRBV15 and TRBJ2-6; the match to TRBD2 covers 9 bases. The clonotype comes from a man older than 75 with active or convalescent COVID-19. Sequencing input: peripheral blood. CDR3 sequence: CATSRDLAGHSGANVLTF. The CDR3 DNA is TGTGCCACCAGCAGGGATCTAGCGGGACACTCTGGGGCCAACGTCCTGACTTTC. The full variable domain, with the rest looked up from reference TRBV15 and TRBJ2-6, is DAMVIQNPRYQVTQFGKPVTLSCSQTLNHNVMYWYQQKSSQAPKLLFHYYDKDFNNEADTPDNFQSRRPNTSFCFLDIRSPGLGDTAMYLCATSRDLAGHSGANVLTFGAGSRLTVL.